A single sample gave rise to the 19 T cell receptor beta chains below, sequenced in a study of T-cell reconstitution after alpha-beta-depleted transplantation in children (dated by TCRdb to 2016 to 2018). The library came from PCR. The reads were generated on an Illumina HiSeq 2500. TCR libraries were prepared with molecular barcoding, using unique molecular identifiers to normalize TCRbeta repertoire quantification. The raw public data were reprocessed by TCRdb itself: fastp quality trimming at Q25, MiXCR clonotype calling, in-frame beta chains only. Each CDR3 protein appears once, grouped with its most common genes and DNA. The sample table lists approximately 490,000 distinct CDR3 sequences, 10% to 13% of them with a count of one. The ten largest clonotypes hold 2% to 2.5% of the sample. The sample's treatment or condition label is to be understood as: allogeneic hematopoietic cell transplantation with graft depleted of TCRalphabeta T cells and CD19 B cells.

Here the sequenced sample was PBMCs, taken before TCRalphabeta/CD19-depleted stem cell transplant. These receptors originate from a child under 10 years old with inherited bone marrow failure, due to receive a stem cell transplant.

This clonotype was seen repeatedly, ten times or more. V usage is TRBV12-3 or TRBV12-4 and J usage is TRBJ2-1, with 8 nucleotides matching TRBD2. The CDR3 totals 15 residues. Losses at the gene ends were 6 bases for V and 3 bases for J; bases not matched to a gene: 7. The CDR3, as DNA: TGTGCCAGCAGCCTATCTAGCGGGTTCTACAATGAGCAGTTCTTC. It yields the protein CASSLSSGFYNEQFF.

This clonotype was observed at least ten times. The chain carries TRBV27 and TRBJ2-1; D is possibly TRBD2 (6 bases). V lost 8 bases and J 3 bases, leaving 11 bases between the germline ends. The CDR3 is 13 residues long. The germline V gene has CDR1 MNHEY and CDR2 SMNVEV (reference sequence). The DNA for the CDR3 is TGTGCCAGCTCAAGCGGGCTCTACAATGAGCAGTTCTTC. This translates into CASSSGLYNEQFF.

Ten or more counts support this clonotype. This chain links TRBV10-3 with TRBJ2-7, with 8 bases lining up with TRBD2. CDR1 and CDR2 from the germline V gene are ENHRY and SYGVKD. This CDR3 is 14 amino acids long. The V segment lost 6 bases and the J segment 5 bases; nucleotides outside the gene matches: 9. CDR3 loop: CAISPGTRLDEQYF. CDR3 bases: TGTGCCATCAGCCCCGGGACTAGGTTGGACGAGCAGTACTTC.

This clonotype appeared many times. This sequence joins TRBV6-5 and TRBJ2-7; 8 bases line up with TRBD1. The CDR3 sequence is 14 residues long. CDR1 and CDR2 (germline): MNHEY, SVGAGI. V lost 0 bases, J lost 4 bases, and 2 bases stayed unmatched. CDR3 amino acids: CASSYSNRGYEQYF. DNA of the CDR3: TGTGCCAGCAGTTACTCGAACAGGGGGTACGAGCAGTACTTC.

This clonotype was detected ten times or more. This chain uses TRBV2 with TRBJ2-1; 11 nucleotides match TRBD2. With 2 bases clipped from V and 5 bases from J, the junction kept 5 bases outside the gene matches. CDR3 length: 16 residues. CDR1 is SNHLY, CDR2 FYNNEI, per germline. CDR3 DNA: TGTGCCAGCAGTGAATGGGGACTAGCGGTCGACAATGAGCAGTTCTTC. This translates into CASSEWGLAVDNEQFF.

V usage is TRBV11-2 and J usage is TRBJ2-3; D remains unclear. Germline CDR1 and CDR2: SGHAT and FQNNGV. The CDR3 covers 13 residues. Trimming took 3 bases from V and 4 from J, leaving 8 bases between them. This chain's CDR3 is CASSFLLADTQYF. The CDR3, as DNA: TGTGCCAGCAGCTTCCTGCTCGCAGATACGCAGTATTTT.

The table lists this clonotype with many counts. The chain has TRBV5-1 and TRBJ2-1, with 8 nucleotides matching TRBD2. Germline loops: CDR1 SGHRS, CDR2 YFSETQ. This CDR3 has 16 residues. Germline trimming cut 4 bases from V and 6 bases from J; bases unmatched to any gene: 12. The CDR3 sequence is CASSAQRETYGNEQFF. The CDR3 nucleotides are TGCGCCAGCAGCGCCCAGCGGGAGACGTACGGCAATGAGCAGTTCTTC.

In this sample, this clonotype turned up a few times. This sequence joins TRBV28 and TRBJ2-1; 9 bases align to TRBD2. CDR3 length: 14 amino acids. V dropped 3 bases and J dropped 9; count of bases not matched to a gene: 6. Germline V gives CDR1 MDHEN, CDR2 SYDVKM. This CDR3 reads CASSLSPAGGEQFF. CDR3 in DNA: TGTGCCAGCAGTTTGAGTCCAGCGGGAGGTGAGCAGTTCTTC.

The V and J genes are TRBV6-2 or TRBV6-3 and TRBJ2-1, with D possibly matching TRBD1 (6 bases). CDR3 length equals 15 residues. V lost 7 bases to trimming and J lost 9 bases, with 22 bases between them. Per the germline V gene, CDR1 is MNHEY and CDR2 is SVGEGT. CDR3 protein: CASTIYRERTGEQFF. In DNA form, the CDR3 reads TGTGCCAGCACTATTTACAGGGAACGGACGGGTGAGCAGTTCTTC.

This clonotype has a count of ten or more. J is TRBJ1-2 and V is TRBV27; the D is unclear. Germline CDR1 is MNHEY and CDR2 is SMNVEV (reference sequence). With 4 bases removed from V and 1 base from J, the gap between germline ends came to 16 bases. The CDR3 runs to 16 residues. The CDR3 DNA sequence: TGTGCCAGCAGTTCTTTTTGGACGGTCAATAACTATGGCTACACCTTC. It yields the protein CASSSFWTVNNYGYTF.

This clonotype was seen only once. With a much larger clone just one base away, this may be a read error. The V and J genes are TRBV4-3 and TRBJ2-2; TRBD2 is a possible D gene (5 bases). Looked up from germline, CDR1 is LGHNA and CDR2 is YSLEER. There are 17 residues in the CDR3. The V end was cut by 0 bases, the J end by 1 base, with 12 bases between. CDR3 region: CASSQDLGLVNTGELFF. The CDR3 DNA reads as TGCGCCAGCAGCCAAGACCTTGGACTGGTGAACACCGGGGAGCTGTTTTTT.

The chain uses TRBV29-1 and TRBJ2-5; D ambiguous. This CDR3 is built from 12 residues. The V and J ends lost 2 bases and 1 base respectively, with 5 bases between them. CDR1 is SQVTM and CDR2 is ANQGSEA in the germline V gene. The CDR3: CSVETGQETQYF. The CDR3 nucleotides are TGCAGCGTTGAAACGGGCCAAGAGACCCAGTACTTC.

This clonotype was observed a few times. The CDR3 region has the DNA TGCGCCAGCAGCCAAGATGGGCCGGGACTAGCAGACGCCCAGTACTTC. Translating gives CASSQDGPGLADAQYF. J is TRBJ2-5 and V is TRBV4-3, with 9 bases identical to TRBD2. Germline CDR1 is LGHNA and CDR2 is YSLEER. This CDR3 has 16 amino acids. V shed 0 bases and J 9 bases; nucleotides not matched to a gene: 11.

This clonotype was detected many times. The chain combines TRBV5-1 with TRBJ2-7; either TRBD1 or TRBD2 may supply D (7 bases each). Germline CDR1 is SGHRS and CDR2 is YFSETQ. The CDR3 is made up of 15 amino acids. V dropped 4 bases and J dropped 4 bases, with 18 bases sitting between them. CDR3 region: CASSPKGQGGYEQYF. DNA for the CDR3: TGCGCCAGCAGCCCCAAGGGGCAGGGGGGGTACGAGCAGTACTTC.

This clonotype was observed many times. The V gene is TRBV29-1, the J gene TRBJ2-5, with D maybe TRBD1 (6 bases). Trimming left V 3 bases short and J 2 bases short, with 13 bases between. The CDR3 runs to 14 residues. Germline V gives CDR1 SQVTM, CDR2 ANQGSEA. CDR3 residues: CSVDVWGRQETQYF. DNA for the CDR3: TGCAGCGTTGACGTGTGGGGGCGGCAAGAGACCCAGTACTTC.

There are a few counts of this clonotype. The gene calls are TRBV28 and TRBJ2-6; 9 nucleotides align to TRBD2. V trimming: 9 bases; J trimming: 1 base; junction bases outside the gene matches: 7. The CDR3 contains 16 residues. The germline V gene has CDR1 MDHEN and CDR2 SYDVKM. In nucleotides, the CDR3 is TGTGCCAGTAGCGTAGCGGGAGAATCTGGGGCCAACGTCCTGACTTTC. Protein product: CASSVAGESGANVLTF.

This clonotype was seen repeatedly, ten times or more. The V gene is TRBV12-3 or TRBV12-4, the J gene TRBJ1-4; 8 nucleotides align to TRBD1. The CDR3 has 14 residues. Losses at the gene ends were 7 bases for V and 5 bases for J; bases not matched to a gene: 6. CDR3 region: CASTPDRANEKLFF. The CDR3, as DNA: TGTGCCAGCACCCCGGACAGGGCGAATGAAAAACTGTTTTTT.

With respect to this clonotype: This sequence may be a read error, since a much larger clone differs from it by one base. This chain joins TRBV6-5 and TRBJ2-5, with D possibly matching TRBD1 (5 bases). The V gene's germline CDR1 is MNHEY and CDR2 SVGAGI. This CDR3 has 15 residues. CDR3 loop: CASSYYAGFQKTQYF. CDR3 DNA sequence: TGTGCCAGCAGTTATTATGCAGGGTTCCAAAAGACCCAGTACTTC.

The rearrangement joins TRBV20-1 to TRBJ2-3; TRBD1 agrees at 7 bases. The V gene's germline CDR1 is DFQATT and CDR2 SNEGSKA (reference sequence). V lost 6 bases, J lost 3 bases, and 6 bases stayed unmatched. The CDR3 is 13 residues long. The DNA for the CDR3 is TGCAGTGCCGAGGGGGCGAAGACAGATACGCAGTATTTT. Protein product: CSAEGAKTDTQYF.